Listed here are 2 T cell receptor beta chains from one sample, sequenced in a study of shared clonotypes between healthy human individuals. Sequenced by immunoSEQ multiplex PCR; TCRdb stores in-frame clones only, minus some. The sample lists roughly 1,100,000 clones; about 70% were seen once. Sequenced material: memory CD4+ T cells sorted from blood. Subset noted: CD45RA-negative fraction. The receptors derive from a man between 18 and 29 years old in good health.

The gene calls are TRBV6-6 and TRBJ1-2, with D perhaps matching TRBD1 (6 bases). This CDR3 has 13 amino acids. V dropped 8 bases and J dropped 3 bases, with 13 bases sitting between them. Germline V gene lookup returns CDR1 MNHNY and CDR2 SVGAGI (reference sequence). The CDR3 loop is CASRGQDDYGYTF. The CDR3 DNA reads as TGTGCCAGCCGGGGGCAGGACGACTATGGCTACACCTTC.

V is TRBV9 and J is TRBJ2-7, with D unresolved. Germline CDR1 and CDR2: SGDLS and YYNGEE. The CDR3 covers 15 residues. V was trimmed by 0 bases and J by 4 bases, leaving 14 bases between them. This CDR3 is CASSVADDAVYEQYF. The CDR3 coding sequence is TGTGCCAGCAGCGTAGCCGATGACGCAGTATACGAGCAGTACTTC. The full variable domain, completed using reference TRBV9 and TRBJ2-7, is DSGVTQTPKHLITATGQRVTLRCSPRSGDLSVYWYQQSLDQGLQFLIQYYNGEERAKGNILERFSAQQFPDLHSELNLSSLELGDSALYFCASSVADDAVYEQYFGPGTRLTVT.